Below, 3 T cell receptor beta chains from the same sample are listed, as sequenced in a study of blood T cell repertoires in COVID-19. Only in-frame clones appear in the TCRdb table, and some are missing; sequencing was by immunoSEQ multiplex PCR. The sample has 150,000 to 160,000 clones, roughly nine tenths seen once. The sequencing input was peripheral blood. Every receptor here comes from a woman aged 40-49 years with acute or convalescent COVID-19.

The rearrangement joins TRBV24-1 to TRBJ2-1, with TRBD2 matching over 9 bases. The CDR3 totals 15 residues. The V segment lost 10 bases and the J segment 1 base; nucleotides outside the gene matches: 7. Germline V gene sequence: CDR1 KGHDR, CDR2 SFDVKD. CDR3 region: CATNSGSGSYNEQFF. In DNA, the CDR3 is TGTGCCACAAATAGCGGGAGCGGATCCTACAATGAGCAGTTCTTC.

V gene TRBV9 combines with J gene TRBJ2-5; 9 bases match TRBD2. CDR1 is SGDLS and CDR2 is YYNGEE in the germline V gene. This CDR3 contains 15 residues. Unmatched junction bases numbered 4, after V lost 2 bases and J lost 2 bases. In nucleotides, the CDR3 is TGTGCCAGCAGCGTCTTAGCGGGAGCGCAAGAGACCCAGTACTTC. It is translated as CASSVLAGAQETQYF.

The chain employs TRBV5-5 and TRBJ2-7; D is undetermined. CDR3 length: 14 amino acids. Germline CDR1 is SGHKS and CDR2 is YYEKEE (reference sequence). Trimming shortened V by 3 bases and J by 4 bases, and 14 bases separated the two germline ends. CDR3 DNA sequence: TGTGCCAGCAGCTACCGGGTGGAAATTTACGAGCAGTACTTC. Translating gives CASSYRVEIYEQYF.